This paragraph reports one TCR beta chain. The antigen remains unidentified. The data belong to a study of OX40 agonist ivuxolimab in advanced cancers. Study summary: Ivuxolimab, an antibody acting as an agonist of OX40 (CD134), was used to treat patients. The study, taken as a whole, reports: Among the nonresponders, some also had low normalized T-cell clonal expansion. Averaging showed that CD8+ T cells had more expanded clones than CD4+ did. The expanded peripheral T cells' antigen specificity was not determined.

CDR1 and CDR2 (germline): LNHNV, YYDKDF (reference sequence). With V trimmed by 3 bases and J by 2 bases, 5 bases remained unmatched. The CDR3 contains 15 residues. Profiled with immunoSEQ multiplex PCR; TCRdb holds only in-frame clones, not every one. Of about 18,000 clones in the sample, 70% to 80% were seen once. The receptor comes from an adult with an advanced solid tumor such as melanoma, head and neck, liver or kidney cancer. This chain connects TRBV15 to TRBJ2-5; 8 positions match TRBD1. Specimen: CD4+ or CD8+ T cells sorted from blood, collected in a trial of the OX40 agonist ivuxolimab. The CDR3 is CATSRVNRGQETQYF. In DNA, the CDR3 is TGTGCCACCAGCAGGGTTAACAGGGGGCAAGAGACCCAGTACTTC.